This passage covers 13 T cell receptor beta chains from one sample sequenced in a study of blood T cell repertoires in COVID-19. The method was immunoSEQ multiplex PCR; TCRdb's version includes in-frame clones alone and lacks a portion of them. The table records just over 90,000 clones, roughly 88% of them present only once. The specimen was peripheral blood. Receptors originate from a human donor with active COVID-19. The donor label of this sample is uncertain.

This clone was recorded only once. An end of the junction differs from the germline gene, which may be a read error. The CDR3 region has the DNA TGTGCCAGCAGCTCCGGACAGTCTTCGCTCTACTTC. Amino acid sequence: CASSSGQSSLYF. The V gene is TRBV11-3, the J gene TRBJ1-2; weak D call: TRBD1 (6 bases). This CDR3 has 12 amino acids. Per germline, CDR1 SGHNT and CDR2 YENEEA.

The V and J genes are TRBV11-2 and TRBJ1-4; weak D call: TRBD1 (6 bases). This CDR3 spans 15 amino acids. Germline CDR1 and CDR2: SGHAT and FQNNGV. Between the trimmed V and J ends, which lost 5 bases and 4 bases, there was a span of 14 bases. CDR3 coding DNA: TGTGCCAGCAGCCGGGGGGGCAGGGTTAATGAAAAACTGTTTTTT. Translated: CASSRGGRVNEKLFF.

The rearrangement joins TRBV5-6 to TRBJ2-2; 9 bases align to TRBD1. The length of the CDR3 is 16 residues. V was pared by 1 base and J by 7 bases, with 8 bases of the junction left unmatched. Germline CDR1 SGHDT, CDR2 YYEEEE. The CDR3, as DNA: TGTGCCAGCAGCTTGTCAGTAACAGGGGGCATCGGGGAGCTGTTTTTT. Its translation is CASSLSVTGGIGELFF. The full variable domain, with the rest looked up from reference TRBV5-6 and TRBJ2-2, is DAGVTQSPTHLIKTRGQQVTLRCSPKSGHDTVSWYQQALGQGPQFIFQYYEEEERQRGNFPDRFSGHQFPNYSSELNVNALLLGDSALYLCASSLSVTGGIGELFFGEGSRLTVL.

The V and J genes are TRBV7-2 and TRBJ2-7, with D possibly being TRBD2 (6 bases). Germline V lookup: CDR1 SGHTA, CDR2 FQGNSA. The CDR3 is 16 residues long. V was pared by 0 bases and J by 4 bases, with 16 bases between. The CDR3 region is CASSLAFRGGEYEQYF. In DNA, the CDR3 is TGTGCCAGCAGCTTAGCGTTCCGGGGCGGGGAGTACGAGCAGTACTTC.

The gene calls are TRBV9 and TRBJ1-6; TRBD1 might be the D (5 bases). Germline V gives CDR1 SGDLS, CDR2 YYNGEE. Trimming removed 2 bases from V and 6 bases from J, with 18 bases in between. The CDR3 spans 17 residues. CDR3 amino acids: CASSVSAGQLGNSPLHF. The CDR3 DNA follows: TGTGCCAGCAGCGTTTCGGCAGGGCAGTTGGGTAATTCACCCCTCCACTTT.

V usage is TRBV4-1 and J usage is TRBJ2-2; 7 bases align to TRBD1. CDR1 is MGHRA and CDR2 is YSYEKL in the germline V gene. V lost 1 base to trimming and J lost 0 bases; unmatched junction nucleotides: 2. The CDR3 covers 16 residues. CDR3 amino acids: CASSQVGTANTGELFF. DNA for the CDR3: TGCGCCAGCAGCCAAGTCGGGACAGCGAACACCGGGGAGCTGTTTTTT.

The V and J genes are TRBV6-2 or TRBV6-3 and TRBJ2-3, with 9 bases that match TRBD2. V trimming: 0 bases; J trimming: 0 bases; junction bases outside the gene matches: 4. Germline CDR1 reads MNHEY; CDR2 reads SVGEGT. There are 17 residues in the CDR3. The CDR3 coding sequence is TGTGCCAGCAGTTACTCGACGGCGGGGGGGAGCACAGATACGCAGTATTTT. Encoded protein: CASSYSTAGGSTDTQYF.

This chain joins TRBV7-2 and TRBJ2-4, with 7 bases lining up with TRBD1. V gave up 5 bases and J gave up 1 base; unmatched junction bases: 2. The germline gives CDR1 SGHTA, CDR2 FQGNSA. This CDR3 has 14 residues. The DNA for the CDR3 is TGTGCCAGCAGCAAACAGGGGGCCAAAAACATTCAGTACTTC. This gives the protein CASSKQGAKNIQYF.

The chain combines TRBV5-3 with TRBJ1-1; possibly TRBD1 for D (5 bases). TRBV5-3 is an ORF, with its function uncertain. This CDR3 has 14 amino acids. V was trimmed by 6 bases and J by 0 bases, leaving 12 bases between them. Written as DNA, the CDR3 is TGTGCCAGAACTGCAGGGCGGCTGAACACTGAAGCTTTCTTT. Encoded protein: CARTAGRLNTEAFF.

The rearrangement joins TRBV7-6 to TRBJ2-5; D not resolved. There are 16 residues in the CDR3. V was cut by 2 bases and J by 2 bases, with 15 bases left in between. CDR1 and CDR2 from the germline V gene are SGHVS and FNYEAQ. The CDR3 here is CASSLMVWAAQETQYF. CDR3 coding DNA: TGTGCCAGCAGCTTAATGGTGTGGGCAGCTCAAGAGACCCAGTACTTC.

The gene calls are TRBV7-6 and TRBJ2-5; 14 bases line up with TRBD2. The CDR3 runs 16 residues. Germline V lookup: CDR1 SGHVS, CDR2 FNYEAQ. The trim removed 5 bases at V and 4 bases at J, leaving 6 bases unmatched. CDR3 DNA sequence: TGTGCCAGCAGCAGGATAGGACTAGCGGGGGGAGAGACCCAGTACTTC. This translates into CASSRIGLAGGETQYF.

The V and J genes are TRBV9 and TRBJ2-7; 7 bases agree with TRBD2. The CDR3 contains 17 residues. With V trimmed by 3 bases and J by 4 bases, 16 bases remained unmatched. CDR1 and CDR2 (germline): SGDLS, YYNGEE. In nucleotides, the CDR3 is TGTGCCAGCAGCGCCCATGTTTGGACTAGTCCGTCTTACGAGCAGTACTTC. This codes for CASSAHVWTSPSYEQYF.

The chain couples TRBV6-2 or TRBV6-3 to TRBJ1-1, with a weak D call TRBD1 (5 bases). The CDR3 runs to 17 residues. Deletions cut 2 bases from V and 4 bases from J, with 20 bases between. CDR1 is MNHEY, CDR2 SVGEGT, per germline. Here the CDR3 reads CASSYEGAVLWGTEAFF. The CDR3 nucleotides read TGTGCCAGCAGTTACGAAGGGGCTGTTCTGTGGGGCACTGAAGCTTTCTTT.